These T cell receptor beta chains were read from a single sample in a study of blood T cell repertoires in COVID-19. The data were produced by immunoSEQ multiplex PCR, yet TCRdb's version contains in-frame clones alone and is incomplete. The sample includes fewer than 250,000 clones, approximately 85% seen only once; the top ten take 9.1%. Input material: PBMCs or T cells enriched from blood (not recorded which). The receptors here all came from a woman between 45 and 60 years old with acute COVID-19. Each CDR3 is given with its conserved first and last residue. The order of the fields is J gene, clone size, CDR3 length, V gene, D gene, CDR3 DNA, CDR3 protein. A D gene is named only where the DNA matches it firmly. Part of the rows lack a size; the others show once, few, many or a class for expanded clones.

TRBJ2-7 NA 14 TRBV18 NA TGTGCCAGCTCACCGGAAACAGGCTTGAGCGAGCAGTACTTC CASSPETGLSEQYF
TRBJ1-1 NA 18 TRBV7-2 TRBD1 TGTGCCAGCAGCTTAGGGAGCGGCAGGGGGGCTCCTAACACTGAAGCTTTCTTT CASSLGSGRGAPNTEAFF
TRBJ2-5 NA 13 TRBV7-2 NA TGTGCCAGCAGCCCAGGGTTTCAAGAGACCCAGTACTTC CASSPGFQETQYF
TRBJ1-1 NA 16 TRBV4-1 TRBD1 TGCGCCAGCAGCCAGACTTCCGGGACAGTGTTATACGAAGCTTTCTTT CASSQTSGTVLYEAFF
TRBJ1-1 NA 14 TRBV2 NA TGTGCCACCAATTTGAACGGTATGAACACTGAAGCTTTCTTT CATNLNGMNTEAFF
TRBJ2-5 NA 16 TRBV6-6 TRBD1 TGTGCCAGCAGTCGAAACGCCGGGACAGGGGAAGAGACCCAGTACTTC CASSRNAGTGEETQYF
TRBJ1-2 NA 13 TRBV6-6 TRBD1 TGTGCCAGCAGTGCGAGGACAGGGAACGGCTACACCTTC CASSARTGNGYTF
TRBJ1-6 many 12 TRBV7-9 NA TGTGCCAGCAGCTCAAGCAATACACCCCTCCACTTT CASSSSNTPLHF
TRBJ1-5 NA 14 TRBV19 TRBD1 TGTGCCAGTAGGAAAGGGACAGCTAATCAGCCCCAGCATTTT CASRKGTANQPQHF
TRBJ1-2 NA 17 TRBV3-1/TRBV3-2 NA TGTGCCAGCAGCCAAGGTGGGTGGGAGGGCGACCGGGATGGCTACACCTTC CASSQGGWEGDRDGYTF
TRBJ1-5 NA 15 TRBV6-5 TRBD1 TGTGCCAGCACCGTACAGGGGTATAGCAATCAGCCCCAGCATTTT CASTVQGYSNQPQHF
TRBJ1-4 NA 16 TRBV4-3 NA TGCGCCAGCAGTCGCACGCTATCCCTCCCCGGGGAAAAACTGTTTTTT CASSRTLSLPGEKLFF
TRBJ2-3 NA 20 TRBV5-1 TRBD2 TGCGCCAGCAGCTTGGATTCACTAGCGAGGAATTTCGCCGGGGGAGATACGCAGTATTTT CASSLDSLARNFAGGDTQYF
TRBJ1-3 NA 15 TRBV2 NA TGTGCCAGCAGTGATGGGGGGGCTTCTGGAAACACCATATATTTT CASSDGGASGNTIYF
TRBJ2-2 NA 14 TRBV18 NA TGTGCCAGCTCTCCCACTCGAGGCACCGGGGAGCTGTTTTTT CASSPTRGTGELFF
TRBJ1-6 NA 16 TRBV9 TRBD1 TGTGCCAGCAGCGTATCTTTCGGGACAGCCAATTCACCCCTCCACTTT CASSVSFGTANSPLHF
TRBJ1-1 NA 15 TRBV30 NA TGTGCCTGGAGTCTTAAACGTACAGGGATCGCTGAAGCTTTCTTT CAWSLKRTGIAEAFF
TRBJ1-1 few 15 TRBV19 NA TGTGCCAGTACCCCGGGTCCTTTTATGAACACTGAAGCTTTCTTT CASTPGPFMNTEAFF
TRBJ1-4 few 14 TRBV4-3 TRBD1 TGCGCCAGCAGCCAGGGACAGGGGAATGAAAAACTGTTTTTT CASSQGQGNEKLFF
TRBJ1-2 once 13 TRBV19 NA TGTGCCAGTAGTATAGGGCCGTTCTATGGCTACACCTTC CASSIGPFYGYTF
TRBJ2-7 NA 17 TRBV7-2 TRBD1 TGTGCCAGCAGCTTAGGACCCACGGGGACAGGGGGCGTCGAGCAGTACTTC CASSLGPTGTGGVEQYF
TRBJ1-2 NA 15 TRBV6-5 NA TGTGCCAGCAGTTCGGGCCCAGGGCGTGGATATGGCTACACCTTC CASSSGPGRGYGYTF